This is a list of T cell receptor beta chains from one sample in a study of molecular identifiers for immune sequencing clone quantification. TCRdb independently ran MiXCR on the PCR reads; one entry per CDR3 protein. This table has over 35,000 distinct CDR3 sequences, 18% appearing once. The sequenced sample was naive CD8+ T cells from blood, with Jurkat cell RNA spiked in. The receptors derive from a human donor in good health. Some libraries in this study had Jurkat cell RNA spiked in. Each CDR3 is given with its conserved first and last residue. The order of the fields is CDR3 protein, CDR3 DNA, V gene, clone size, D gene, J gene. A D gene is named only where the DNA matches it firmly. Size values are once, few and many counts, or a class for expanded clones, and some rows have none.

cdr3_aa: CSVEEGGNGYTF; cdr3_nt: TGCAGCGTTGAGGAAGGGGGAAATGGCTACACCTTC; v_call: TRBV29-1; clone_size: few; d_call: NA; j_call: TRBJ1-2
cdr3_aa: CASSYPGMRNTEAFF; cdr3_nt: TGTGCCAGCAGTTACCCGGGGATGCGGAACACTGAAGCTTTCTTT; v_call: TRBV6-2/TRBV6-3; clone_size: many; d_call: NA; j_call: TRBJ1-1
cdr3_aa: CASQRQVTQPQRF; cdr3_nt: TGTGCCAGTCAAAGACAGGTGACTCAGCCCCAGCGTTTT; v_call: TRBV28; clone_size: NA; d_call: NA; j_call: TRBJ1-5
cdr3_aa: CASSHGTSGIHEQYF; cdr3_nt: TGTGCCAGCAGTCACGGGACTAGCGGGATCCACGAGCAGTACTTC; v_call: TRBV28; clone_size: many; d_call: TRBD2; j_call: TRBJ2-7
cdr3_aa: CASSLEASGRESTDTQYF; cdr3_nt: TGTGCCAGCAGTTTGGAGGCTAGCGGGAGGGAGAGCACAGATACGCAGTATTTT; v_call: TRBV28; clone_size: many; d_call: TRBD2; j_call: TRBJ2-3
cdr3_aa: CAKLAENTGELFF; cdr3_nt: TGTGCCAAACTAGCCGAGAACACCGGGGAGCTGTTTTTT; v_call: TRBV7-2; clone_size: many; d_call: NA; j_call: TRBJ2-2
cdr3_aa: CASSLDLAGGENTEAFF; cdr3_nt: TGCGCCAGCAGCTTGGATTTGGCAGGGGGAGAGAACACTGAAGCTTTCTTT; v_call: TRBV5-1; clone_size: many; d_call: TRBD1; j_call: TRBJ1-1
cdr3_aa: CASSPGGFGDGELFF; cdr3_nt: TGTGCCAGCAGCCCCGGGGGTTTCGGCGACGGGGAGCTGTTTTTT; v_call: TRBV21-1; clone_size: many; d_call: NA; j_call: TRBJ2-2
cdr3_aa: CASSGPQGSFTDTQYF; cdr3_nt: TGTGCCAGCAGCGGACCACAGGGGTCATTCACAGATACGCAGTATTTT; v_call: TRBV9; clone_size: NA; d_call: TRBD1; j_call: TRBJ2-3
cdr3_aa: CASTRYGEYQRSGTQYF; cdr3_nt: TGTGCCAGCACCCGGTACGGGGAGTATCAACGTTCTGGGACCCAGTACTTC; v_call: TRBV28; clone_size: NA; d_call: NA; j_call: TRBJ2-5
cdr3_aa: CASSGVWSLTDTQYF; cdr3_nt: TGTGCCAGCAGTGGGGTCTGGTCTCTCACAGATACGCAGTATTTT; v_call: TRBV28; clone_size: many; d_call: NA; j_call: TRBJ2-3
cdr3_aa: CASSYAPGQALKGLYEQYF; cdr3_nt: TGTGCCAGCAGTTACGCCCCGGGACAGGCCCTAAAGGGCCTCTACGAGCAGTACTTC; v_call: TRBV6-2/TRBV6-3; clone_size: many; d_call: TRBD1; j_call: TRBJ2-7